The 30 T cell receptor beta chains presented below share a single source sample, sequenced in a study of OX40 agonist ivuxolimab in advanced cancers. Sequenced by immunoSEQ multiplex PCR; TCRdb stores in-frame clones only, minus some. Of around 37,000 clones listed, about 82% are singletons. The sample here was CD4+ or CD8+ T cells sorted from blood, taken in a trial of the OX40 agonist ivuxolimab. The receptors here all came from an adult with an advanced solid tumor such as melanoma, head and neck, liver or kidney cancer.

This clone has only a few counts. The CDR3 spells CASSLGGDTEAFF. CDR3 DNA: TGTGCCAGCAGCTTGGGAGGGGACACTGAAGCTTTCTTT. This chain uses TRBV5-4 with TRBJ1-1, with D perhaps matching TRBD1 (5 bases). With 0 bases removed from V and 3 bases from J, the gap between germline ends came to 6 bases. The CDR3 spans 13 residues. CDR1 is SGHNT, CDR2 YYREEE, per germline (reference sequence).

The CDR3, as DNA: TGTGCCAGCAGTGTTTGGTATGGCTACACCTTC. Protein sequence: CASSVWYGYTF. The chain employs TRBV2 and TRBJ1-2; D uncertain. The CDR3 is 11 residues long. V was shortened by 4 bases and J by 5 bases, with 5 bases between the two germline ends. In germline, CDR1 is SNHLY, CDR2 FYNNEI.

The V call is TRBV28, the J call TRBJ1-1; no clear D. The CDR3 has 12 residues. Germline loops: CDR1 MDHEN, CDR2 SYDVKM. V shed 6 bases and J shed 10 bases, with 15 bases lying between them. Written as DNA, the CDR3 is TGTGCCAGCAGCCAAGATACATATCGAGCTTTCTTT. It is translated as CASSQDTYRAFF. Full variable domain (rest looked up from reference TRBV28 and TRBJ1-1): DVKVTQSSRYLVKRTGEKVFLECVQDMDHENMFWYRQDPGLGLRLIYFSYDVKMKEKGDIPEGYSVSREKKERFSLILESASTNQTSMYLCASSQDTYRAFFGQGTRLTVV.

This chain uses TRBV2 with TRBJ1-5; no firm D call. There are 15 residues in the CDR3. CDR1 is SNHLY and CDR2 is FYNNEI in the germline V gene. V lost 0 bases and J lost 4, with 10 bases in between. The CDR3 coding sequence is TGTGCCAGCAGTGAAGCGCCCAGAATTAATCAGCCCCAGCATTTT. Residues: CASSEAPRINQPQHF.

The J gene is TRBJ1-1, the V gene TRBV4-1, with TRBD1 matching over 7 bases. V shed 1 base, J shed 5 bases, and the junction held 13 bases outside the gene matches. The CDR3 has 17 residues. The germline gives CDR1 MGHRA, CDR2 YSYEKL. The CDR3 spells CASSQVRDMAGGTEAFF. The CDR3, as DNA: TGCGCCAGCAGCCAAGTTCGAGATATGGCAGGGGGAACTGAAGCTTTCTTT.

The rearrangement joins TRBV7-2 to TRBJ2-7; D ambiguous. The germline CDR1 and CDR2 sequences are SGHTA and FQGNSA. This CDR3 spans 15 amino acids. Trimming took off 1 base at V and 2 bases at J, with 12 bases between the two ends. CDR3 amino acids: CASSLGGVAAYEQYF. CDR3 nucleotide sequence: TGTGCCAGCAGCTTAGGAGGAGTTGCAGCCTACGAGCAGTACTTC.

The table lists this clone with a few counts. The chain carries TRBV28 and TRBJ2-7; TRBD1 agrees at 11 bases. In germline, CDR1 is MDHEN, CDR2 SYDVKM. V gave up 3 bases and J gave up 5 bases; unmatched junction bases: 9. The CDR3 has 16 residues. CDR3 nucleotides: TGTGCCAGCAGTTTGCCCCCGGGACAGGGGGTACACGAGCAGTACTTC. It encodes CASSLPPGQGVHEQYF.

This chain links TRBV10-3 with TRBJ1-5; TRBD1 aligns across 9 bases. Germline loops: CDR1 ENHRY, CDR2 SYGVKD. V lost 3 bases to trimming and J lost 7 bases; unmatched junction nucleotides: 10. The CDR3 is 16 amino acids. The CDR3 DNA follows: TGTGCCATCAGTGACAACGTAGGGACAGGGATGCAGCCCCAGCATTTT. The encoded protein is CAISDNVGTGMQPQHF.

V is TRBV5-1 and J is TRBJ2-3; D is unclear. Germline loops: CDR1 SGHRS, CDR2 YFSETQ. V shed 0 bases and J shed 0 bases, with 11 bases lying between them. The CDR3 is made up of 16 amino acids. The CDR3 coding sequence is TGCGCCAGCAGCTTGGGTACAGACACTAGCACAGATACGCAGTATTTT. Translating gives CASSLGTDTSTDTQYF. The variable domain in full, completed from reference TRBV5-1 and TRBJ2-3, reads KAGVTQTPRYLIKTRGQQVTLSCSPISGHRSVSWYQQTPGQGLQFLFEYFSETQRNKGNFPGRFSGRQFSNSRSEMNVSTLELGDSALYLCASSLGTDTSTDTQYFGPGTRLTVL.

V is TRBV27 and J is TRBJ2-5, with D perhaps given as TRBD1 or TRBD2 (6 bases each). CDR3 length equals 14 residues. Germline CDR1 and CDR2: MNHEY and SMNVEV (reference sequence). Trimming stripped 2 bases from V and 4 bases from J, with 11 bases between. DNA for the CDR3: TGTGCCAGCAGTTTAGAAGGGGGGCGAGAGACCCAGTACTTC. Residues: CASSLEGGRETQYF.

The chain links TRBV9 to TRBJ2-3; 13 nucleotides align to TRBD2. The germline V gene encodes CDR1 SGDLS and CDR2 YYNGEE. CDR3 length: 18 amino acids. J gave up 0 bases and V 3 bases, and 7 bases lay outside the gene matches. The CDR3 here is CASSALAGGGRSTDTQYF. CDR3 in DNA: TGTGCCAGCAGCGCACTAGCGGGAGGGGGAAGAAGCACAGATACGCAGTATTTT.

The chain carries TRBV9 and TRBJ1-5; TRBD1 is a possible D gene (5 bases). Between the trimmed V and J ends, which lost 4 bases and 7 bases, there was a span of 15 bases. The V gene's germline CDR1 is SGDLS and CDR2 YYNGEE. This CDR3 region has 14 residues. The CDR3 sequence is CASSPTQGGQPQHF. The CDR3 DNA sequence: TGTGCCAGCAGCCCCACTCAGGGAGGACAGCCCCAGCATTTT. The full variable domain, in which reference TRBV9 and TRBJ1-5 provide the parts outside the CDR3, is DSGVTQTPKHLITATGQRVTLRCSPRSGDLSVYWYQQSLDQGLQFLIQYYNGEERAKGNILERFSAQQFPDLHSELNLSSLELGDSALYFCASSPTQGGQPQHFGDGTRLSIL.

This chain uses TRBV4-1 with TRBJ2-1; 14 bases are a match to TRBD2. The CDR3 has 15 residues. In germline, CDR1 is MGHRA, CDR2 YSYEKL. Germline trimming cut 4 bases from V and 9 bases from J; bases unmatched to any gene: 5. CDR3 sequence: CASSPTSGGAFEQFF. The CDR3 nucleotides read TGCGCCAGCAGCCCGACTAGCGGGGGGGCGTTTGAGCAGTTCTTC.

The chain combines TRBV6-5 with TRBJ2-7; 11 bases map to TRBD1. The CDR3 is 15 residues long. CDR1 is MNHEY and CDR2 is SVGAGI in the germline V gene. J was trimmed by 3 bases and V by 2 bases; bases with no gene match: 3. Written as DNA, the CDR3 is TGTGCCAGCAGTTACGGACAGGGGGCTGGCTACGAGCAGTACTTC. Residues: CASSYGQGAGYEQYF.

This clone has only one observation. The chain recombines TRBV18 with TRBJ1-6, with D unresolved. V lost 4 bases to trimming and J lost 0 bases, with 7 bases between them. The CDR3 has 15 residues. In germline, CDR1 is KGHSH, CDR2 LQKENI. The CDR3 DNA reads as TGTGCCAGCTCACGACCCTACTCCTATAATTCACCCCTCCACTTT. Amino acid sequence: CASSRPYSYNSPLHF.

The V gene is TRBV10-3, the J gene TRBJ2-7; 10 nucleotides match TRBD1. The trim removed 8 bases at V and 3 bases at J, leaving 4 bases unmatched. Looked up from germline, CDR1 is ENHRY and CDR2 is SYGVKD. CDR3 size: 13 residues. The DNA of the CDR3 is TGTGCCATCGCGGGACAGGGGATCTACGAGCAGTACTTC. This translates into CAIAGQGIYEQYF.

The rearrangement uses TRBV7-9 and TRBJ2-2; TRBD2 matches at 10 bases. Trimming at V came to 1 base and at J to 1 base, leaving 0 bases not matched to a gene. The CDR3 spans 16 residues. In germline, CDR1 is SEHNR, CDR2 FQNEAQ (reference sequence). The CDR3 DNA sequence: TGTGCCAGCAGCTTAGTAGCGGGAGGGAACACCGGGGAGCTGTTTTTT. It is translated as CASSLVAGGNTGELFF. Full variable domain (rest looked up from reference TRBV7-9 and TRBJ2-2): DTGVSQNPRHKITKRGQNVTFRCDPISEHNRLYWYRQTLGQGPEFLTYFQNEAQLEKSRLLSDRFSAERPKGSFSTLEIQRTEQGDSAMYLCASSLVAGGNTGELFFGEGSRLTVL.

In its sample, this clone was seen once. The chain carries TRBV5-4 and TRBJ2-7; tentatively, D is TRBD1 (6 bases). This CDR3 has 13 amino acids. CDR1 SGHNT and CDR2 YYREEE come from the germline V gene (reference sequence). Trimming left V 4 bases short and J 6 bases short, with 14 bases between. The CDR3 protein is CASSPGGSAEQYF. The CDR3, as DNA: TGTGCCAGCAGCCCTGGGGGCTCCGCCGAGCAGTACTTC.

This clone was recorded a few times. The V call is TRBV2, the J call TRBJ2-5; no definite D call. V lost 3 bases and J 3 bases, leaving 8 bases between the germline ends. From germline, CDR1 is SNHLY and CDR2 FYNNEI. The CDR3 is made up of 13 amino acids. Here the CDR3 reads CASSDLREETQYF. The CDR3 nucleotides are TGTGCCAGCAGTGACTTAAGGGAAGAGACCCAGTACTTC.

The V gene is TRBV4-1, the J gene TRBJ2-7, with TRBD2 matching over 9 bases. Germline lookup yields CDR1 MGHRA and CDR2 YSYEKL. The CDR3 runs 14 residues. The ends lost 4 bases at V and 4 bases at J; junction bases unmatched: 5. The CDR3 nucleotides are TGCGCCAGCAGCCCATGGGGACTAGCTTACGAGCAGTACTTC. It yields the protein CASSPWGLAYEQYF.

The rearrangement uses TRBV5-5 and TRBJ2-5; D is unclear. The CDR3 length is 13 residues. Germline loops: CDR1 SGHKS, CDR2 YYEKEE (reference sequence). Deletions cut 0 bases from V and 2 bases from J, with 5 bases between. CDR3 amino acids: CASSLGVQETQYF. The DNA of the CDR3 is TGTGCCAGCAGCTTGGGAGTTCAAGAGACCCAGTACTTC.

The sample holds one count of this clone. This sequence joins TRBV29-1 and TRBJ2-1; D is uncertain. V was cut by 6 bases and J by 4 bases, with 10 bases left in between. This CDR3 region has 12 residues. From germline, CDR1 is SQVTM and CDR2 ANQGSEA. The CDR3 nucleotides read TGCAGCGTACTCGAACCTTACAATGAGCAGTTCTTC. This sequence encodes CSVLEPYNEQFF.

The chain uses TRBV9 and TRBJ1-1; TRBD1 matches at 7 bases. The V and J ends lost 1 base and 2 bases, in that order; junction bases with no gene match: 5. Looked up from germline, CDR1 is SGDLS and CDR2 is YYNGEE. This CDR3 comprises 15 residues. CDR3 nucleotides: TGTGCCAGCAGCGTATTGGGACAGATAAACACTGAAGCTTTCTTT. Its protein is CASSVLGQINTEAFF.

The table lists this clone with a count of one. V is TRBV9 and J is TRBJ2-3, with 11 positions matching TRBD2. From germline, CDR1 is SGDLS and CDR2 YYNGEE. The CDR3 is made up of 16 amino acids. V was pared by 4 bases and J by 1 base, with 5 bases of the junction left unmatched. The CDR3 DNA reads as TGTGCCAGCAGCCCCCTAGCGGGAGGCCGCACAGATACGCAGTATTTT. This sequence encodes CASSPLAGGRTDTQYF.

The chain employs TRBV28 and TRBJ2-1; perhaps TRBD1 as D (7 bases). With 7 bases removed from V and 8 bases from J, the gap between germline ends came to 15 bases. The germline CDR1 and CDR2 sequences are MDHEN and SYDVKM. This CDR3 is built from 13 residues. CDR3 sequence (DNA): TGTGCCAGCAACCGCGGGACAGTTTATGAGCAGTTCTTC. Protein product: CASNRGTVYEQFF.

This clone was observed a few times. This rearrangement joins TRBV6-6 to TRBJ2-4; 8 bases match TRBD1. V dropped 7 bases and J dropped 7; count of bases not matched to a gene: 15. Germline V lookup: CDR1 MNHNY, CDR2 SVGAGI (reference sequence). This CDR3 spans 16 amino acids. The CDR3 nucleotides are TGTGCCAGCACTCCAAACACACAGGGGGTGGGGAACATTCAGTACTTC. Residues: CASTPNTQGVGNIQYF.

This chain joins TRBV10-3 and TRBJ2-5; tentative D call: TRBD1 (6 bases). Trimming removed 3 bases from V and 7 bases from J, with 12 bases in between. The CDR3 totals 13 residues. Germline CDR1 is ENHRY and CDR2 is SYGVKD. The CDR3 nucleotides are TGTGCCATCAGTGAATCAGGGGAAGGGACCCAGTACTTC. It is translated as CAISESGEGTQYF.

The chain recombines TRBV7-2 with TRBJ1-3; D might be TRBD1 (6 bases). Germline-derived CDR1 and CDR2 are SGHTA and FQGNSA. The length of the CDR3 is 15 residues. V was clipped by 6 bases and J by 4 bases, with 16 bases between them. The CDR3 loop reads CASRRYRDGGNTIYF. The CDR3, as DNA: TGTGCCAGCAGACGATACAGGGATGGAGGAAACACCATATATTTT.

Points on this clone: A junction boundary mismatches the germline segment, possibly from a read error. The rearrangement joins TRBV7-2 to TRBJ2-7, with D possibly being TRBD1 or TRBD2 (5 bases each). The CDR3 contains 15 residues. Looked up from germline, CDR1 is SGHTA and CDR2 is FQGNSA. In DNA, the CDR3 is TGTGCCAGCAGTTTGGTCGGGACCCGGGTAGAGCAGCAGCACTTC. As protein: CASSLVGTRVEQQHF. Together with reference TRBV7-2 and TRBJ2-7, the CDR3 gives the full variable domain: GAGVSQSPSNKVTEKGKDVELRCDPISGHTALYWYRQSLGQGLEFLIYFQGNSAPDKSGLPSDRFSAERTGGSVSTLTIQRTQQEDSAVYLCASSLVGTRVEQQHFGPGTRLTVT.

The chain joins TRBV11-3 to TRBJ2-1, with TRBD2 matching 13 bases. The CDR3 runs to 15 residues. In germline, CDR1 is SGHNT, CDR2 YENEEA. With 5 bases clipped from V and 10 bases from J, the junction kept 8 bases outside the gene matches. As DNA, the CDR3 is TGTGCCAGCAGCGCCTCTGGGACTAGCGGGACGGAGCAGTTCTTC. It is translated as CASSASGTSGTEQFF.